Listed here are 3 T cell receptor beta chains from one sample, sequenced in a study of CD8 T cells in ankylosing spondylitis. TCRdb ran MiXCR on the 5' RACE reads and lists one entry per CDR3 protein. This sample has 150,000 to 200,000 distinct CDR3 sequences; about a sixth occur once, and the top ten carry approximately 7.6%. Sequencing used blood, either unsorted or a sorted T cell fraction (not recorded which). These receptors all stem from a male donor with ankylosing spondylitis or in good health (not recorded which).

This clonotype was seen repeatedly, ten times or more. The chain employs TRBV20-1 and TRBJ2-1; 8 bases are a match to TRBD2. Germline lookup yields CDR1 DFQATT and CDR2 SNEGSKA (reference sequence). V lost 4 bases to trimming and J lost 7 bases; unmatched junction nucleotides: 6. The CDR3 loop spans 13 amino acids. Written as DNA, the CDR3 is TGCAGTGCTACGAGCGGGAGTAGTAATGAGCAGTTCTTC. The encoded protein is CSATSGSSNEQFF.

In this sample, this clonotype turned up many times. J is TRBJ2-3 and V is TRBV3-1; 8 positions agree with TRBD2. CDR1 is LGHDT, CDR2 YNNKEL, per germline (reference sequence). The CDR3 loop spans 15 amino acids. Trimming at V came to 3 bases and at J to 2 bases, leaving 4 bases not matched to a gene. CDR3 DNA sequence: TGTGCCAGCAGCCAGTGGACTAGCCTCACAGATACGCAGTATTTT. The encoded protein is CASSQWTSLTDTQYF.

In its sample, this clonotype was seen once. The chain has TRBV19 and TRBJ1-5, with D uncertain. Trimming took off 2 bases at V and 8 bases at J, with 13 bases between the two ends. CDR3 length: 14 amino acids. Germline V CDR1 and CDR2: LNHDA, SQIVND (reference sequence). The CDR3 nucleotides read TGTGCCAGTAGTATACCAGGCCCTGCGGAGCCCCAGCATTTT. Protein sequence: CASSIPGPAEPQHF.